This TCR beta chain originates from a study of Ad26.COV2.S vaccination and SARS-CoV-2 variants. The overall study: Ad26.COV2.S arm of COV1001 included the donor. Ad26.COV2.S was injected intramuscularly once or twice, 56 days apart. General study points: TCR breadth and depth analyses may have underestimated total T cell responses. Spike-specific TCR breadth was greater in vaccine than placebo recipients.

On this clone itself: Its antigen is undetermined.

Libraries were prepared by immunoSEQ multiplex PCR; TCRdb keeps only in-frame clonotypes and omits some of them. The sample lists about 380,000 clones; about four fifths were seen once. Germline CDR1 SGHAT, CDR2 FQNNGV. The CDR3 length is 15 residues. V was pared by 5 bases and J by 6 bases, with 16 bases between. Noted treatment: 19 received Ad26.COV2.S at low or high dose, single or two shots; 5 received placebo; per-sample allocation not given. Samples were taken on day 63 after the first vaccine or placebo injection. This TCR was sampled from a person between 18 and 65 years old who received the Ad26.COV2.S COVID-19 vaccine or a placebo. The sequenced sample was peripheral blood, obtained in a trial of Ad26.COV2.S vaccine versus placebo. V gene TRBV11-2 combines with J gene TRBJ2-2, with D perhaps TRBD2 (7 bases). CDR3 nucleotides: TGTGCCAGCAGCCATCAGGCGGGGGCGGCCGGGGAGCTGTTTTTT. Translated: CASSHQAGAAGELFF.